This TCR beta chain was identified in a study of CD8+ T cells in alopecia areata. Study-level findings and limits: Lesional tissue from the scalp (especially in alopecia totalis/universalis) showed higher clonality than normal scalp.

Following extraction, RNA underwent reverse transcription to cDNA, which served as the sequencing template. The repertoire was sequenced with immunoSEQ multiplex PCR; TCRdb's copy has only in-frame clones and lacks some. The table has about 180,000 clones, about half seen once. Per germline, CDR1 MGHDK and CDR2 SYGVNS. The germline V and J ends were trimmed by 1 base and 1 base, with 12 bases remaining between them. This CDR3 contains 16 residues. As for treatment: oral pan-JAK inhibitor, 5-10 mg twice daily. As for this clone: Its antigen remains unknown.

The sequence was collected from a human donor with alopecia areata. The source was CD8+ T cells sorted from blood, collected between weeks 51 and 54, from a patient treated with tofacitinib. The chain links TRBV25-1 to TRBJ2-3; maybe TRBD1 (5 bases). The CDR3 DNA is TGTGCCAGCAGTGAATTGAGCACAGGACGCACAGATACGCAGTATTTT. As protein: CASSELSTGRTDTQYF.